These 31 T cell receptor beta chains share one sample of origin, sequenced in a study of control samples from healthy donors and cancer patients (dated by TCRdb to the early 2020s). Libraries were prepared through the immunoSEQ multiplex PCR assay. Entries here come from immuneACCESS through TCRdb and include only in-frame sequences with V and J called. Some clones fail to appear in such tables; in the studies checked, an unresolved V gene covers under half of the shortfall, and the cause of the remainder is unknown. The sample has under 150,000 clones on record, 80% to 90% of them singletons. The leading ten clones occupy 1% to 1.4% of the sample. The sequenced material came from PBMCs. The receptors come from a woman aged 45-65 years with colorectal cancer.

This clone was detected a few times. This chain joins TRBV18 and TRBJ1-1; D ambiguous. V lost 4 bases and J 1 base, leaving 7 bases between the germline ends. Germline V lookup: CDR1 KGHSH, CDR2 LQKENI. The CDR3 contains 13 residues. This chain's CDR3 is CASSLGENTEAFF. CDR3 DNA sequence: TGTGCCAGCTCACTCGGTGAGAACACTGAAGCTTTCTTT.

This chain connects TRBV28 to TRBJ2-3; no firm D call. The CDR3 has 15 residues. The V and J ends lost 4 bases and 2 bases respectively, with 13 bases between them. Germline CDR1 is MDHEN and CDR2 is SYDVKM. Here the CDR3 DNA reads TGTGCCAGCAGTTCTCACCAGTTTTCCACAGATACGCAGTATTTT. Translation gives CASSSHQFSTDTQYF.

The V and J genes are TRBV7-9 and TRBJ1-4; weak D call: TRBD1 (5 bases). CDR1 and CDR2 (germline): SEHNR, FQNEAQ (reference sequence). The CDR3 sequence is 14 residues long. Trimming shortened V by 2 bases and J by 8 bases, and 12 bases separated the two germline ends. CDR3 loop: CASSLPQDGEKLFF. The CDR3 DNA follows: TGTGCCAGCAGCTTACCACAGGATGGGGAAAAACTGTTTTTT.

The V and J genes are TRBV10-1 and TRBJ1-1, with TRBD1 as a possible D gene (6 bases). Trimming cost V 0 bases and J 5 bases, with 13 bases left between them. The CDR3 is 15 amino acids. From germline, CDR1 is WNHNN and CDR2 SYGVQD (reference sequence). CDR3 DNA: TGCGCCAGCAGTGAGTCGTCGGGGGGCAGAACTGAAGCTTTCTTT. It codes for CASSESSGGRTEAFF.

The chain recombines TRBV2 with TRBJ1-6, with D perhaps TRBD1 (5 bases). The CDR3 is 14 residues long. Germline CDR1 and CDR2: SNHLY and FYNNEI. The ends were cut back, 6 bases at V and 5 bases at J, with 11 bases in the middle. CDR3 sequence reads: CASRPGRNNSPLHF. CDR3 DNA: TGTGCCAGCAGGCCAGGGCGAAATAATTCACCCCTCCACTTT.

The V gene is TRBV7-2, the J gene TRBJ2-1, with 9 bases lining up with TRBD2. Trimming cost V 5 bases and J 6 bases; bases outside gene matches: 11. This CDR3 has 16 amino acids. Germline loops: CDR1 SGHTA, CDR2 FQGNSA. The DNA of the CDR3 is TGTGCCAGCAGCATAAGGGGGGGCGGGAGGGGCAATGAGCAGTTCTTC. Translating gives CASSIRGGGRGNEQFF.

The CDR3 DNA reads as TGTGCCAGCAGTTTATTCGCGCTGCCAACGAGCTCCTACAATGAGCAGTTCTTC. Protein product: CASSLFALPTSSYNEQFF. The chain carries TRBV27 and TRBJ2-1; D is unclear. The CDR3 consists of 18 residues. V dropped 1 base and J dropped 0 bases, with 16 bases sitting between them. Germline V gives CDR1 MNHEY, CDR2 SMNVEV (reference sequence).

The gene calls are TRBV27 and TRBJ1-1; 8 nucleotides line up with TRBD1. Germline V gene data show CDR1 as MNHEY and CDR2 as SMNVEV (reference sequence). V trimming: 6 bases; J trimming: 8 bases; junction bases outside the gene matches: 14. CDR3 size: 15 residues. The DNA for the CDR3 is TGTGCCAGCAGCGGGCGGACAGGGAGAGAAAGAGAAGCTTTCTTT. Its protein is CASSGRTGREREAFF.

This clone was observed a single time. The rearrangement uses TRBV5-8 and TRBJ1-3, with a tentative D call TRBD1 (5 bases). This CDR3 contains 15 residues. CDR1 is SGHTS, CDR2 YDEGEE, per germline. V was clipped by 4 bases and J by 0 bases, with 11 bases between them. The CDR3 DNA follows: TGTGCCAGCAGCATGACAGCCAACTCTGGAAACACCATATATTTT. Its protein is CASSMTANSGNTIYF. The complete variable domain, with remaining parts taken from reference TRBV5-8 and TRBJ1-3, reads EAGVTQSPTHLIKTRGQQATLRCSPISGHTSVYWYQQALGLGLQFLLWYDEGEERNRGNFPPRFSGRQFPNYSSELNVNALELEDSALYLCASSMTANSGNTIYFGEGSWLTVV.

The chain links TRBV6-1 to TRBJ1-6, with TRBD1 matching over 8 bases. CDR1 is MNHNS, CDR2 SASEGT, per germline. V was clipped by 1 base and J by 0 bases; unmatched bases: 2. The CDR3 sequence is 17 residues long. CDR3 bases: TGTGCCAGCAGTGAAGGACAGGGGAGCTCCTATAATTCACCCCTCCACTTT. As protein: CASSEGQGSSYNSPLHF.

This rearrangement joins TRBV7-2 to TRBJ1-5; possible D gene TRBD1, 6 bases. Trimming cost V 3 bases and J 6 bases, with 12 bases left between them. The germline gives CDR1 SGHTA, CDR2 FQGNSA. This CDR3 is 14 amino acids long. The CDR3 loop reads CASSFSGVTQPQHF. For the CDR3, the DNA is TGTGCCAGCAGCTTCTCAGGGGTTACTCAGCCCCAGCATTTT.

This chain connects TRBV27 to TRBJ2-5; 8 nucleotides match TRBD2. J lost 5 bases, V lost 7 bases, and 9 bases had no gene match. The CDR3 runs to 14 residues. The germline CDR1 and CDR2 sequences are MNHEY and SMNVEV (reference sequence). In nucleotides, the CDR3 is TGTGCCAGCAAGGATCGGACTAGCTGGGAGACCCAGTACTTC. This codes for CASKDRTSWETQYF.

This sequence joins TRBV7-9 and TRBJ2-7; 10 positions match TRBD1. The germline V gene has CDR1 SEHNR and CDR2 FQNEAQ (reference sequence). The V gene end was trimmed by 5 bases and the J gene end by 1 base; junction bases not matched to a gene: 2. This CDR3 comprises 14 residues. CDR3 loop: CASSQGQGSYEQYF. CDR3 coding DNA: TGTGCCAGCAGCCAGGGACAGGGGTCCTACGAGCAGTACTTC.

The V gene is TRBV28, the J gene TRBJ2-7, with D perhaps matching TRBD2 (6 bases). The CDR3 has 17 residues. With 5 bases removed from V and 0 bases from J, the gap between germline ends came to 20 bases. Germline assignment: CDR1 MDHEN and CDR2 SYDVKM. CDR3 sequence reads: CASSQQRADRSSYEQYF. The CDR3 DNA sequence: TGTGCCAGCAGTCAACAGCGGGCCGATCGTAGCTCCTACGAGCAGTACTTC. The complete variable domain, with remaining parts taken from reference TRBV28 and TRBJ2-7, reads DVKVTQSSRYLVKRTGEKVFLECVQDMDHENMFWYRQDPGLGLRLIYFSYDVKMKEKGDIPEGYSVSREKKERFSLILESASTNQTSMYLCASSQQRADRSSYEQYFGPGTRLTVT.

The CDR3 DNA follows: TGCGCCAGCAGCCAGGCTCGACAGGGGAGGCCGGACATTCAGTACTTC. Translation gives CASSQARQGRPDIQYF. The J gene is TRBJ2-4, the V gene TRBV4-1; the match to TRBD1 covers 8 bases. The CDR3 has 16 amino acids. V gave up 3 bases and J gave up 8 bases; unmatched junction bases: 12. Germline loops: CDR1 MGHRA, CDR2 YSYEKL.

The chain recombines TRBV28 with TRBJ1-2, with a tentative D call TRBD1 (5 bases). Between the trimmed V and J ends, which lost 6 bases and 2 bases, there was a span of 22 bases. CDR1 and CDR2 from the germline V gene are MDHEN and SYDVKM. The CDR3 length is 17 residues. The CDR3 loop reads CASSRSPGESLNYGYTF. The CDR3 nucleotides are TGTGCCAGCAGCCGTAGTCCGGGGGAGTCTCTAAACTATGGCTACACCTTC.

V and J are TRBV20-1 and TRBJ1-2; the D gene is possibly TRBD1 (5 bases). The V gene lost 2 bases and the J gene lost 5 bases, with 6 bases spanning the gap. Germline CDR1 reads DFQATT; CDR2 reads SNEGSKA (reference sequence). This CDR3 has 11 amino acids. The CDR3 DNA sequence: TGCAGTGCTAGACCAGGGTATGGCTACACCTTC. Translation: CSARPGYGYTF.

The chain has TRBV28 and TRBJ1-5; D call uncertain. The CDR3 sequence is 16 residues long. The V end was cut by 7 bases, the J end by 2 bases, with 18 bases between. Germline-derived CDR1 and CDR2 are MDHEN and SYDVKM. CDR3 amino acids: CASTFLGPLGNQPQHF. CDR3 bases: TGTGCCAGCACCTTCCTAGGACCCTTGGGCAATCAGCCCCAGCATTTT.

This clone was picked up one time. The V gene is TRBV25-1, the J gene TRBJ2-3; D is uncertain. Germline CDR1 and CDR2: MGHDK and SYGVNS. V lost 3 bases, J lost 2 bases, and 9 bases lay in between. This CDR3 is built from 14 residues. In nucleotides, the CDR3 is TGTGCCAGCAGTGAGTGGGGTGCCACAGATACGCAGTATTTT. Amino acid sequence: CASSEWGATDTQYF.

V gene TRBV5-1 combines with J gene TRBJ1-2, with D possibly being TRBD1 (5 bases). Germline lookup yields CDR1 SGHRS and CDR2 YFSETQ. The CDR3 totals 15 residues. Trimming cost V 2 bases and J 8 bases, with 19 bases left between them. The CDR3 coding sequence is TGCGCCAGCAGCTTAGGCTCGGGGGGAACCTCCGGCTACACCTTC. Protein: CASSLGSGGTSGYTF.

The chain employs TRBV14 and TRBJ1-4; 7 bases match TRBD1. CDR3 length equals 15 residues. In germline, CDR1 is SGHDN, CDR2 FVKESK. The V and J ends lost 0 bases and 10 bases, in that order; junction bases with no gene match: 8. CDR3 DNA sequence: TGTGCCAGCAGCCAAGATCGGTCAGGGGGGGGAAAACTGTTTTTT. Translation: CASSQDRSGGGKLFF.

This sequence joins TRBV28 and TRBJ2-7; no firm D call. V lost 5 bases and J lost 8, with 16 bases in between. Germline-derived CDR1 and CDR2 are MDHEN and SYDVKM. This CDR3 contains 13 residues. The CDR3 DNA reads as TGTGCCAGCAGTCTTAGGGTCGGTGGACAGCAGTACTTC. Its translation: CASSLRVGGQQYF.

The CDR3, as DNA: TGTGCCAGCAGCTCAAGCAGGGAAAATACGCAGTATTTT. This translates into CASSSSRENTQYF. The chain combines TRBV7-8 with TRBJ2-3; TRBD1 is a possible D gene (5 bases). Trimming cost V 4 bases and J 7 bases, with 12 bases left between them. Germline CDR1 SGHVS, CDR2 FQNEAQ. The CDR3 extends over 13 amino acids.

V gene TRBV4-1 combines with J gene TRBJ2-1, with D possibly being TRBD1 (6 bases). The CDR3 covers 17 residues. Looked up from germline, CDR1 is MGHRA and CDR2 is YSYEKL. Trimming took 0 bases from V and 5 from J, leaving 17 bases between them. In DNA, the CDR3 is TGCGCCAGCAGCCAAGATCTATTAATGGGGGCCAACAATGAGCAGTTCTTC. Amino acids: CASSQDLLMGANNEQFF.

This sequence joins TRBV9 and TRBJ2-7; TRBD2 matches at 14 bases. Trimming cost V 4 bases and J 6 bases; bases outside gene matches: 3. The CDR3 is made up of 14 amino acids. The germline CDR1 and CDR2 sequences are SGDLS and YYNGEE. The CDR3 bases are TGTGCCAGCAGCTTTGGACTAGCGGGAGGCGAGCAGTACTTC. It codes for CASSFGLAGGEQYF.

This chain uses TRBV5-8 with TRBJ2-1; no reliable D call. Germline V gives CDR1 SGHTS, CDR2 YDEGEE. Between the trimmed V and J ends, which lost 1 base and 1 base, there was a span of 3 bases. The CDR3 is made up of 13 amino acids. The DNA of the CDR3 is TGTGCCAGCAGCTTGAGTTCCTACAATGAGCAGTTCTTC. Translation: CASSLSSYNEQFF. Variable domain in full (rest from reference TRBV5-8 and TRBJ2-1): EAGVTQSPTHLIKTRGQQATLRCSPISGHTSVYWYQQALGLGLQFLLWYDEGEERNRGNFPPRFSGRQFPNYSSELNVNALELEDSALYLCASSLSSYNEQFFGPGTRLTVL.

The V gene is TRBV4-2, the J gene TRBJ2-7; D is unresolved. In germline, CDR1 is LGHNA, CDR2 YNFKEQ. V lost 0 bases to trimming and J lost 0 bases, with 15 bases between them. This CDR3 contains 17 residues. CDR3 nucleotide sequence: TGTGCCAGCAGCCAAGATTTACGTCGGCGGAGCTCCTACGAGCAGTACTTC. It yields the protein CASSQDLRRRSSYEQYF.

J is TRBJ2-5 and V is TRBV5-4, with TRBD2 matching 9 bases. The germline CDR1 and CDR2 sequences are SGHNT and YYREEE (reference sequence). This CDR3 contains 18 residues. Trimming at V came to 6 bases and at J to 4 bases, leaving 19 bases not matched to a gene. The CDR3 here is CASTSAGSGGRYAETQYF. CDR3 DNA: TGTGCCAGCACCTCCGCCGGCAGCGGGGGGAGGTACGCAGAGACCCAGTACTTC. Together with reference TRBV5-4 and TRBJ2-5, the CDR3 gives the full variable domain: ETGVTQSPTHLIKTRGQQVTLRCSSQSGHNTVSWYQQALGQGPQFIFQYYREEENGRGNFPPRFSGLQFPNYSSELNVNALELDDSALYLCASTSAGSGGRYAETQYFGPGTRLLVL.

This sequence joins TRBV7-9 and TRBJ1-1, with 7 positions matching TRBD1. V gave up 5 bases and J gave up 8 bases; unmatched junction bases: 8. The V gene's germline CDR1 is SEHNR and CDR2 FQNEAQ (reference sequence). CDR3 length: 13 residues. CDR3 nucleotide sequence: TGTGCCAGCAGCCTCCTGGACAGGAAAGAAGCTTTCTTT. Translating gives CASSLLDRKEAFF.

This clone was detected once. The J gene is TRBJ2-5, the V gene TRBV5-4; 8 bases map to TRBD1. CDR3 length: 14 residues. CDR1 is SGHNT and CDR2 is YYREEE in the germline V gene (reference sequence). V lost 4 bases and J lost 4; bases outside the gene matches: 6. CDR3 DNA sequence: TGTGCCAGCAGCCGTGACAGGGGAGGAGAGACCCAGTACTTC. Its protein product is CASSRDRGGETQYF.

This clone has a count of ten or more. This sequence joins TRBV5-1 and TRBJ2-7; D is uncertain. The CDR3 runs to 12 residues. V was cut by 2 bases and J by 1 base, with 4 bases left in between. Germline V gene sequence: CDR1 SGHRS, CDR2 YFSETQ. The CDR3 spells CASSLRSYEQYF. The CDR3 DNA sequence: TGCGCCAGCAGCTTAAGATCCTACGAGCAGTACTTC. The whole variable domain, remainder taken from reference TRBV5-1 and TRBJ2-7, is KAGVTQTPRYLIKTRGQQVTLSCSPISGHRSVSWYQQTPGQGLQFLFEYFSETQRNKGNFPGRFSGRQFSNSRSEMNVSTLELGDSALYLCASSLRSYEQYFGPGTRLTVT.